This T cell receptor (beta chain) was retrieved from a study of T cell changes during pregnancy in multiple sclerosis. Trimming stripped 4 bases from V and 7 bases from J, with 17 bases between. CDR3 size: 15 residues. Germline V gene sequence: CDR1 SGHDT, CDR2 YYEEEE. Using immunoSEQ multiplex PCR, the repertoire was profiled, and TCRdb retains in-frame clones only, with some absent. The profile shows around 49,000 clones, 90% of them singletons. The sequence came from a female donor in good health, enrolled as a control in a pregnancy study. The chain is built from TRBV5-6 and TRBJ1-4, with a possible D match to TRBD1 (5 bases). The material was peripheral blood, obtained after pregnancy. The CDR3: CASSAAGGMGEKLFF. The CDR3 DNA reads TGTGCCAGCAGCGCTGCCGGGGGGATGGGTGAAAAACTGTTTTTT. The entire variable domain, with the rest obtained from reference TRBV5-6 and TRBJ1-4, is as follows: DAGVTQSPTHLIKTRGQQVTLRCSPKSGHDTVSWYQQALGQGPQFIFQYYEEEERQRGNFPDRFSGHQFPNYSSELNVNALLLGDSALYLCASSAAGGMGEKLFFGSGTQLSVL.